A selection of T cell receptor beta chains follows, all from one sample in a study of blood T cell repertoires in COVID-19. Measured with immunoSEQ multiplex PCR; TCRdb has only the in-frame clones, and not every one. In the table there are roughly 220,000 clones, around 82% of which are singletons. The source material was PBMCs or T cells enriched from blood (not recorded which). The receptors derive from a man in his thirties or forties with acute COVID-19. The CDR3 runs from the conserved cysteine through the conserved F or W. The D gene is left open where the match is weak. Some rows have no size entry. The others give once, few or many, or a class for an expanded clone.

16	.	TRBV7-3	.	TRBJ1-6	CASSASGGEITSPLHF	TGTGCCAGCAGCGCATCGGGAGGGGAAATTACTTCACCCCTCCACTTT
17	TRBD2	TRBV4-2	many	TRBJ2-5	CASSQVEVAGGSETQYF	TGTGCCAGCAGCCAAGTAGAGGTAGCGGGGGGTTCGGAGACCCAGTACTTC
15	.	TRBV27	.	TRBJ1-6	CASSLLTSSGSPLHF	TGTGCCAGCAGTTTACTCACCTCCTCGGGTTCACCCCTCCACTTT
14	.	TRBV27	.	TRBJ1-5	CASKKDNSNQPQHF	TGTGCCAGCAAGAAAGACAATAGCAATCAGCCCCAGCATTTT
18	TRBD2	TRBV20-1	.	TRBJ2-7	CSASLLGLAGASSYEQYF	TGCAGTGCTAGTCTCTTGGGACTAGCGGGGGCCTCCTCCTACGAGCAGTACTTC
14	TRBD1	TRBV6-6	.	TRBJ1-1	CASLKGDSYTEAFF	TGTGCCAGCCTAAAAGGGGACAGTTACACTGAAGCTTTCTTT
15	.	TRBV9	few	TRBJ2-3	CASSASGLRTDTQYF	TGTGCCAGCAGCGCGTCGGGACTTCGCACAGATACGCAGTATTTT
11	.	TRBV25-1	.	TRBJ2-7	CASRRHYEQYF	TGTGCCAGCAGGAGACACTACGAGCAGTACTTC
12	.	TRBV4-1	once	TRBJ1-4	CASSQDSGKLFF	TGCGCCAGCAGCCAAGATTCGGGAAAACTGTTTTTT
13	.	TRBV19	many	TRBJ1-1	CASSIELNTEAFF	TGTGCCAGTAGTATCGAGTTGAACACTGAAGCTTTCTTT
12	.	TRBV3-1/TRBV3-2	.	TRBJ2-7	CASSPSGSGQYF	TGTGCCAGCAGCCCCTCTGGTTCAGGGCAGTACTTC
19	TRBD2	TRBV19	.	TRBJ2-3	CASSITPGLNLGGTDTQYF	TGTGCCAGTAGTATAACTCCGGGACTAAACCTTGGTGGCACAGATACGCAGTATTTT
17	TRBD2	TRBV18	few	TRBJ2-2	CASSGLAASTNTGELFF	TGTGCCAGCTCTGGGCTAGCGGCATCCACGAACACCGGGGAGCTGTTTTTT
14	TRBD2	TRBV27	.	TRBJ2-5	CASSFRRGVETQYF	TGTGCCAGCAGTTTTAGGCGGGGGGTGGAGACCCAGTACTTC
13	.	TRBV29-1	.	TRBJ1-5	CSVETGWNQPQHF	TGCAGCGTTGAGACAGGCTGGAATCAGCCCCAGCATTTT
13	TRBD1	TRBV12-3/TRBV12-4	.	TRBJ1-1	CASSPTGRTEAFF	TGTGCCAGCAGTCCGACAGGGAGGACTGAAGCTTTCTTT
13	TRBD1	TRBV28	few	TRBJ1-2	CATRRTGDFGYTF	TGTGCCACGAGGAGGACAGGGGACTTCGGCTACACCTTC
13	.	TRBV14	.	TRBJ2-1	CASSQDRRDEQFF	TGTGCCAGCAGCCAAGATAGGAGGGATGAGCAGTTCTTC
11	.	TRBV12-3/TRBV12-4	.	TRBJ2-3	CASSSGDTQYF	TGTGCCAGCAGTTCAGGGGATACGCAGTATTTT
14	.	TRBV7-2	few	TRBJ1-1	CASSLDRVYGEAFF	TGTGCCAGCAGCTTAGACAGGGTGTATGGTGAAGCTTTCTTT
13	TRBD1	TRBV27	.	TRBJ1-5	CASSFDRDQPQHF	TGTGCCAGCAGTTTCGACAGGGATCAGCCCCAGCATTTT
15	.	TRBV7-9	many	TRBJ1-5	CASSLGQGSNQPQHF	TGTGCCAGCAGCTTAGGGCAGGGGAGCAATCAGCCCCAGCATTTT
14	.	TRBV7-3	.	TRBJ1-2	CASSFDLLGYGYTF	TGTGCCAGCAGCTTCGACCTCCTAGGCTATGGCTACACCTTC